This TCR beta chain came from a study of beta chain features in type 1 diabetes. Study findings and constraints: Significant though moderate, a shortening of TCRB CDR3s appeared in all four CD4+ subsets of Type 1 diabetes patients. There was no resolution here of whether HLA type influences TCRB rearrangement.

Stem cell-like memory, regulatory, central memory and naive CD4+ cells were sorted via CD45RO/CCR7/CD25/CD127/CD95/CD27. Purities over 95% were achieved in all sorted populations. The investigators reverse transcribed all of the isolated RNA, so they sequenced expressed TCRB transcripts. The data were produced by immunoSEQ multiplex PCR, yet TCRdb's version contains in-frame clones alone and is incomplete. The profile shows under 250,000 clones, about 14% of them singletons. As concerns this clone: Its target is unknown.

This CDR3 region has 16 residues. Germline values: CDR1 SGHRS, CDR2 YFSETQ. V gave up 4 bases and J gave up 5 bases; unmatched junction bases: 11. The sequenced sample was naive CD4+ T cells from blood. This clonotype was obtained from a man aged 25-40 years with type 1 diabetes. The chain combines TRBV5-1 with TRBJ2-5; 10 nucleotides line up with TRBD2. The DNA of the CDR3 is TGCGCCAGCAGCCCAGGGCCCCTAGCGGGGGAGGAGACCCAGTACTTC. It encodes CASSPGPLAGEETQYF.